This TCR beta chain appears in the sequencing data of a study of cytomegalovirus exposure and HLA in healthy donors. Findings and limits, study-wide: The authors enumerated over 150 TCR beta chains as linked to cytomegalovirus.

Primers for the PCR totalled 60 Vbeta and 13 Jbeta. The data were produced by immunoSEQ multiplex PCR, yet TCRdb's version contains in-frame clones alone and is incomplete. This sample has approximately 170,000 clones, with approximately 70% found just once. The CDR3 contains 13 residues. Germline assignment: CDR1 MNHNS and CDR2 SASEGT. The V end lost 8 bases, the J end lost 7 bases, and 17 bases lay between the germline ends. In the case of this clone: Its antigen is as yet unknown.

Specimen: PBMCs. This sequence originates from a man aged 18 to 29 in good health and CMV-seropositive. This chain links TRBV6-1 with TRBJ2-5; D uncertain. The CDR3 bases are TGTGCCAGCGGTAACCTCTTTTCGGGGACCCAGTACTTC. It translates to CASGNLFSGTQYF.